This T cell receptor beta chain was sequenced during a study of vaccination effects on CD4 cells after COVID-19. Study-wide results and caveats: Marked clonal contraction was seen late after vaccination (in both infection- and vaccine-induced clones).

ViraFEST expansion of antigen-specific CD4+ T cells with viral peptide pools preceded sequencing. The culture ran for roughly ten days before CD4+ T cells were isolated. Absence of prior SARS-CoV-2 infection characterized the vaccine recipients, who showed negative nucleocapsid antibodies. They grew a few million PBMC in each well, adding around 10 IU/ml IL-2 and 10 ug/ml peptides. A remark on this clone: The antigen is undetermined.

CDR3 length equals 14 residues. CDR1 and CDR2 from the germline V gene are SGHAT and FQNNGV. V gave up 1 base and J gave up 8 bases, with 14 bases separating them. The method was immunoSEQ multiplex PCR; TCRdb's version includes in-frame clones alone and lacks a portion of them. Of some 69,000 clones listed, approximately 76% are singletons. The V and J genes are TRBV11-2 and TRBJ1-2; the D is unclear. Sequenced here: CD4+ T cells from PBMCs cultured with HCoV-NL63 spike peptides, sampled before COVID-19 vaccination. The receptor comes from a human donor who received a COVID-19 vaccine. The CDR3 spells CASSLGVVGNGYTF. The CDR3 DNA follows: TGTGCCAGCAGCTTAGGGGTAGTAGGGAACGGCTACACCTTC.